The entry that follows covers one T cell receptor (beta chain) sequence. The method was immunoSEQ multiplex PCR; TCRdb's version includes in-frame clones alone and lacks a portion of them. The sample holds approximately 140,000 clones, roughly 90% seen once. CDR1 is SGHRS and CDR2 is YFSETQ in the germline V gene. CDR3 size: 14 residues. The germline V and J ends were trimmed by 0 bases and 8 bases, with 14 bases remaining between them. The data were obtained in a study of T cell responses to AZD1222 COVID-19 vaccine. The receptor's source is an adult who received the AZD1222 COVID-19 vaccine. The V gene is TRBV5-1, the J gene TRBJ1-2; D is undetermined. Source: peripheral blood, taken 28 days after the second AZD1222 dose. In DNA form, the CDR3 reads TGCGCCAGCAGCTTGGTCGGCGGCGCGGAAGGCTACACCTTC. This encodes CASSLVGGAEGYTF. The full variable domain, with the rest looked up from reference TRBV5-1 and TRBJ1-2, is KAGVTQTPRYLIKTRGQQVTLSCSPISGHRSVSWYQQTPGQGLQFLFEYFSETQRNKGNFPGRFSGRQFSNSRSEMNVSTLELGDSALYLCASSLVGGAEGYTFGSGTRLTVV.